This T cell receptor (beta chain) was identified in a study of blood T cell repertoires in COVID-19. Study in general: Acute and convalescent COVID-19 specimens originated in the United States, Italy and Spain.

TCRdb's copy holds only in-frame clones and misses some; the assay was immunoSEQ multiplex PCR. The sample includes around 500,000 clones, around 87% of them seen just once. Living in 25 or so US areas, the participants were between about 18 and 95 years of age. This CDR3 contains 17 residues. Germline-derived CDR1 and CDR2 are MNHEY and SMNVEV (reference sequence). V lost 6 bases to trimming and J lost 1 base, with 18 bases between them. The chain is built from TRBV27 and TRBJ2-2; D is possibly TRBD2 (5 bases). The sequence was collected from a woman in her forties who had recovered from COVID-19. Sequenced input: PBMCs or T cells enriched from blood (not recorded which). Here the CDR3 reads CASSPEWRRLNTGELFF. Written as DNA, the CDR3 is TGTGCCAGCAGCCCCGAATGGCGGAGGCTGAACACCGGGGAGCTGTTTTTT.